This T cell receptor (beta chain) stems from a study of CD8+ T cells in alopecia areata. From germline, CDR1 is MGHRA and CDR2 YSYEKL. The CDR3 is made up of 14 amino acids. Regarding the study as a whole: In patients, TCRs were shared less clearly than in mice, and HLA may possibly be involved.

Lesional scalp tissue (obtained by punch biopsy) and peripheral blood were collected from alopecia areata patients. Points on this clone: Its antigen is undetermined. A junction end diverges from the germline sequence, so it may reflect a read error.

RNA was extracted and reverse transcribed into cDNA as the sequencing template. Libraries were prepared by immunoSEQ multiplex PCR; TCRdb keeps only in-frame clonotypes and omits some of them. The sample includes about 150,000 clones, around 86% of them seen just once. This TCR was sampled from a human donor with alopecia areata. The rearrangement joins TRBV4-1 to TRBJ2-5, with D possibly matching TRBD2 (5 bases). Source: CD8+ T cells sorted from blood, taken at week 0. The CDR3 nucleotides are TGCGCCAGCAGCAACGAGGGCAGACAAGAGACCCAGCACTTC. Translating gives CASSNEGRQETQHF.